This T cell receptor (beta chain) came from a study of low-dose radiotherapy and immunotherapy resistance in tumors. Turning to the study itself: Cohort 1 received 0.5 Gy per fraction every 2 weeks, totaling 6.5 Gy.

Indicated time point: after trial treatment. As to treatment: LDRT plus nivolumab, ipilimumab, low-dose cyclophosphamide and aspirin (RACIN trial). The CDR3 spans 15 residues. V lost 0 bases to trimming and J lost 2 bases, with 9 bases between them. Germline-derived CDR1 and CDR2 are LNHDA and SQIVND (reference sequence). This clonotype has ten or more counts. TCR amplification used roughly 20 PCR cycles, a constant-region primer and a V-primer adapter. With in vitro transcription, the isolated mRNA was amplified. TCRdb reprocessed the reads via MiXCR and lists one record per CDR3 protein. The sample comprises over 50,000 distinct CDR3 sequences, 33% of which are singletons, and over 7% rests with the top ten.

The clonotype was recovered from a male donor with rectosigmoid adenocarcinoma. This specimen was PBMCs, taken after low-dose radiotherapy plus immunotherapy. V gene TRBV19 combines with J gene TRBJ2-3; possibly TRBD2 for D (5 bases). CDR3 loop: CASSIDAGTTDTQYF. Written as DNA, the CDR3 is TGTGCCAGTAGTATAGATGCGGGCACCACAGATACGCAGTATTTT.